This entry lists 16 T cell receptor beta chains sequenced from one sample in a study of T cell responses to AZD1222 COVID-19 vaccine. Clones were read by immunoSEQ multiplex PCR, and TCRdb kept only the in-frame ones, dropping some. The sample lists some 110,000 clones, around 83% occurring once. Sequenced here: peripheral blood, sampled 28 days after the second AZD1222 dose. The origin of the receptors is an adult who received the AZD1222 COVID-19 vaccine.

The J gene is TRBJ2-2, the V gene TRBV3-1 (or the pseudogene TRBV3-2); D is unclear. The germline gives CDR1 LGHDT, CDR2 YNNKEL (reference sequence). V lost 0 bases and J 0 bases, leaving 11 bases between the germline ends. The CDR3 runs to 17 residues. As DNA, the CDR3 is TGTGCCAGCAGCCAAGAAAGACCCATCGCGAACACCGGGGAGCTGTTTTTT. Protein product: CASSQERPIANTGELFF.

The genes are TRBV11-3 and TRBJ2-3; D not resolved. V was clipped by 5 bases and J by 0 bases, with 6 bases between them. The length of the CDR3 is 13 residues. Germline V gene sequence: CDR1 SGHNT, CDR2 YENEEA. The CDR3 here is CASSRSSTDTQYF. As DNA, the CDR3 is TGTGCCAGCAGCCGGAGTAGCACAGATACGCAGTATTTT.

The gene calls are TRBV10-1 and TRBJ1-5; unclear D gene. CDR1 is WNHNN and CDR2 is SYGVQD in the germline V gene (reference sequence). The CDR3 is 13 amino acids. Trimming stripped 4 bases from V and 5 bases from J, with 9 bases between. The chain's CDR3 is CASSGSQYQPQHF. The CDR3 DNA sequence: TGCGCCAGCAGTGGCAGTCAATATCAGCCCCAGCATTTT.

The V call is TRBV30, the J call TRBJ2-3, with D tentatively TRBD1 or TRBD2 (5 bases each). The ends were cut back, 2 bases at V and 3 bases at J, with 12 bases in the middle. CDR1 and CDR2 from the germline V gene are GTSNPN and SVGIG (reference sequence). The CDR3 covers 14 residues. Written as DNA, the CDR3 is TGTGCCTGGAGTACGGGACGCCTGACAGATACGCAGTATTTT. Translation gives CAWSTGRLTDTQYF. Drawing the rest from reference TRBV30 and TRBJ2-3, the complete variable domain is SQTIHQWPATLVQPVGSPLSLECTVEGTSNPNLYWYRQAAGRGLQLLFYSVGIGQISSEVPQNLSASRPQDRQFILSSKKLLLSDSGFYLCAWSTGRLTDTQYFGPGTRLTVL.

The chain joins TRBV28 to TRBJ1-3, with TRBD1 matching 7 bases. There are 14 residues in the CDR3. CDR1 is MDHEN, CDR2 SYDVKM, per germline. V trimming: 6 bases; J trimming: 2 bases; junction bases outside the gene matches: 4. In nucleotides, the CDR3 is TGTGCCAGCAGGGATCAGGGGGCTGGAAACACCATATATTTT. Protein product: CASRDQGAGNTIYF.

Of note for this clone: At the DNA level, this CDR3 is encoded by other sequences in the same sample as well. This chain uses TRBV11-1 with TRBJ2-1; D is undetermined. With 1 base removed from V and 8 bases from J, the gap between germline ends came to 6 bases. The CDR3 loop spans 12 amino acids. Per germline, CDR1 SGHAT and CDR2 FQDESV (reference sequence). The CDR3: CASSLGGDEQFF. CDR3 in DNA: TGTGCCAGCAGCTTAGGAGGTGATGAGCAGTTCTTC.

This clone was counted a few times. The chain has TRBV6-1 and TRBJ2-3, with TRBD2 matching over 11 bases. The V segment lost 6 bases and the J segment 6 bases; nucleotides outside the gene matches: 11. The CDR3 is 16 residues long. Germline V gene sequence: CDR1 MNHNS, CDR2 SASEGT. The CDR3 protein is CASRETSGGISDTQYF. The CDR3 coding sequence is TGTGCCAGCAGGGAAACTAGCGGGGGAATCTCCGATACGCAGTATTTT.

The chain carries TRBV27 and TRBJ2-2, with D tentatively TRBD2 (5 bases). This CDR3 is 15 amino acids long. Germline V CDR1 and CDR2: MNHEY, SMNVEV (reference sequence). Deletions cut 3 bases from V and 4 bases from J, with 12 bases between. The CDR3 nucleotides read TGTGCCAGCAGTTTCCAGTTGAGGGCCACCGGGGAGCTGTTTTTT. Translation gives CASSFQLRATGELFF.

The chain combines TRBV19 with TRBJ1-5; TRBD1 aligns across 9 bases. This CDR3 spans 15 amino acids. V was clipped by 6 bases and J by 0 bases; unmatched bases: 3. CDR1 is LNHDA and CDR2 is SQIVND in the germline V gene (reference sequence). The CDR3 DNA is TGTGCCAGTAGGGACAGGGGACTTAGCAATCAGCCCCAGCATTTT. Protein sequence: CASRDRGLSNQPQHF.

The gene calls are TRBV5-1 and TRBJ2-4, with D perhaps TRBD2 (6 bases). The CDR3 loop spans 13 amino acids. V was trimmed by 0 bases and J by 7 bases, leaving 8 bases between them. Germline loops: CDR1 SGHRS, CDR2 YFSETQ. CDR3 sequence (DNA): TGCGCCAGCAGCTTGGACGGGGGTAACATTCAGTACTTC. As protein: CASSLDGGNIQYF.

CDR3 residues: CASGIGSGGLLYEQYF. CDR3 nucleotides: TGTGCCAGCGGAATCGGGTCAGGGGGTCTACTCTACGAGCAGTACTTC. This sequence joins TRBV3-1 (or the pseudogene TRBV3-2) and TRBJ2-7, with 7 bases lining up with TRBD1. V shed 8 bases and J 3 bases; nucleotides not matched to a gene: 16. The CDR3 runs 16 residues. Germline CDR1 is LGHDT and CDR2 is YNNKEL (reference sequence).

The rearrangement links TRBV7-2 to TRBJ1-2, with D tentatively TRBD1 (5 bases). Germline V gives CDR1 SGHTA, CDR2 FQGNSA. This CDR3 spans 13 amino acids. Trimming removed 5 bases at V and 6 bases at J, with 13 bases between. DNA of the CDR3: TGTGCCAGCAGCAAGAGGGACGTCGATGGCTACACCTTC. Protein: CASSKRDVDGYTF.

The gene calls are TRBV6-5 and TRBJ1-2; maybe TRBD1 (5 bases). The CDR3 has 14 residues. Trimming took off 4 bases at V and 8 bases at J, with 17 bases between the two ends. Per germline, CDR1 MNHEY and CDR2 SVGAGI. The CDR3 bases are TGTGCCAGCAGTTCCCTACTTCAGGGCGAGGGCTACACCTTC. Its protein is CASSSLLQGEGYTF.

About this clone: This sample includes further DNA sequences coding for the same CDR3. The genes are TRBV30 and TRBJ1-2, with D unclear. The V and J ends lost 2 bases and 2 bases respectively, with 6 bases between them. Germline V CDR1 and CDR2: GTSNPN, SVGIG (reference sequence). This CDR3 is built from 12 residues. The CDR3 here is CAWSLSNYGYTF. Written as DNA, the CDR3 is TGTGCCTGGAGTCTGTCCAACTATGGCTACACCTTC.

This rearrangement joins TRBV5-1 to TRBJ1-6; maybe TRBD1 (5 bases). The CDR3 extends over 14 amino acids. Germline V lookup: CDR1 SGHRS, CDR2 YFSETQ. V was cut by 5 bases and J by 10 bases, with 16 bases left in between. CDR3 amino acids: CASRIGGDGSPLHF. Written as DNA, the CDR3 is TGCGCCAGCAGAATCGGAGGGGACGGATCACCCCTCCACTTT.

This rearrangement joins TRBV24-1 to TRBJ2-4; 7 bases line up with TRBD1. CDR1 KGHDR and CDR2 SFDVKD come from the germline V gene. The CDR3 spans 15 residues. V lost 5 bases and J lost 2; bases outside the gene matches: 5. CDR3 in amino acids: CATSATGATKNIQYF. The DNA for the CDR3 is TGTGCCACCAGTGCAACAGGGGCGACCAAAAACATTCAGTACTTC.